These T cell receptor beta chains were read from a single sample in a study of T cell responses to AZD1222 COVID-19 vaccine. Sequenced by immunoSEQ multiplex PCR; TCRdb stores in-frame clones only, minus some. Of under 150,000 clones listed, 70% to 90% are singletons. Source: peripheral blood, taken on day 0 of AZD1222 vaccination. These receptors all stem from an adult in good health. CDR3s leave out the opening cysteine and the closing phenylalanine or tryptophan.

V gene: TRBV5-1
CDR3 protein: ASSLVQGNTEAF

V gene: TRBV18
CDR3 protein: ASSPTRTDTQY

V gene: TRBV30
CDR3 protein: AWSEVSGGPDTQY

V gene: TRBV5-4
CDR3 protein: ASSLPGQGAGELF

V gene: TRBV7-3
CDR3 protein: ASSPRLAGGYNEQF

V gene: TRBV5-4
CDR3 protein: ASSFGSLNYGYT

V gene: TRBV5-4
CDR3 protein: ASSAQRASYEQY

V gene: TRBV5-6
CDR3 protein: ASRSRGVYEQY

V gene: TRBV9
CDR3 protein: ASSVGGSNSGNTIY

V gene: TRBV19
CDR3 protein: ASSIEGQYTEAF

V gene: TRBV6-4
CDR3 protein: ATRLSSHYQPQH

V gene: TRBV5-6
CDR3 protein: ASSFGESNQPQH

V gene: TRBV19
CDR3 protein: ASSISDDQPQH

V gene: TRBV25-1
CDR3 protein: ASRATTRGTGELF

V gene: TRBV5-1
CDR3 protein: ASSSDRPNTGELF

V gene: TRBV12-5
CDR3 protein: ASGSTASRREQF

V gene: TRBV28
CDR3 protein: ASSPQRGQADTQY

V gene: TRBV18
CDR3 protein: ASSPPETGNSNSPLH

V gene: TRBV5-6
CDR3 protein: ASSYRQPMGYT

V gene: TRBV28
CDR3 protein: ASSTPGGANEKLF

V gene: TRBV3-1/TRBV3-2
CDR3 protein: ASSPGFGVRQETQY

V gene: TRBV11-2
CDR3 protein: ASSLTGGALNNEKLF

V gene: TRBV3-1/TRBV3-2
CDR3 protein: ASSQARGQGTTEAF

V gene: TRBV10-3
CDR3 protein: AISESPIPLSGRANEQF

V gene: TRBV28
CDR3 protein: ASSLRGRGRRDQPQH

V gene: TRBV27
CDR3 protein: ASSLGPLGEKLF

V gene: TRBV19
CDR3 protein: ASSIDPSQGNEAF

V gene: TRBV30
CDR3 protein: AWTSKDTQY

V gene: TRBV6-4
CDR3 protein: ASRAVTGNSPLH

V gene: TRBV18
CDR3 protein: ASSPQTGGYNEQF

V gene: TRBV28
CDR3 protein: ASSSGRGALGNQPQH

V gene: TRBV6-5
CDR3 protein: ASSSGDRGTRNTIY

V gene: TRBV28
CDR3 protein: ASSLWGGSSNQPQH

V gene: TRBV11-2
CDR3 protein: ASSASGTGGKSPLH

V gene: TRBV3-1/TRBV3-2
CDR3 protein: ASSPQAGVGYTGELF

V gene: TRBV4-1
CDR3 protein: ASSQAGTGYGYT

V gene: TRBV5-4
CDR3 protein: ASSGRTGKYTQY

V gene: TRBV2
CDR3 protein: ASSEAGQLYGYT

V gene: TRBV30
CDR3 protein: AWTGGFDNSPLH

V gene: TRBV6-5
CDR3 protein: AHGRAFYEQY

V gene: TRBV2
CDR3 protein: ASSPNTEAF

V gene: TRBV3-1/TRBV3-2
CDR3 protein: ASSQVNTEAF

V gene: TRBV9
CDR3 protein: ASSVADGVTGANVLT

V gene: TRBV2
CDR3 protein: ASSEAVGVGNTIY

V gene: TRBV7-3
CDR3 protein: ASSPLPVEGKNTEAF

V gene: TRBV6-5
CDR3 protein: ASRDGGPRNQPQH

V gene: TRBV6-6
CDR3 protein: ASTTYSPSAGAEQY

V gene: TRBV10-2
CDR3 protein: ASSRSDRGYGYT

V gene: TRBV6-2/TRBV6-3
CDR3 protein: ASSYLWGTYEQY

V gene: TRBV19
CDR3 protein: ASADGLPTDTQY

V gene: TRBV10-3
CDR3 protein: AISVDLLRNTEAF

V gene: TRBV15
CDR3 protein: ATSTWTDNYGYT

V gene: TRBV9
CDR3 protein: ASSLPGTGYSNYGYT

V gene: TRBV7-9
CDR3 protein: ASTLRPTGSTNEKLF

V gene: TRBV5-1
CDR3 protein: ASSGSRGKVADTQY

V gene: TRBV24-1
CDR3 protein: ATSENRGDPYEQY

V gene: TRBV10-3
CDR3 protein: AISAGTANYGYT